This T cell receptor beta chain was recorded in a study of blood T cell repertoires in COVID-19. The wider study: COVID-19 samples collected from the United States, Italy and Spain covered acute and convalescent phases. The cDNA or gDNA used as material had been derived from T cells, B-cell-depleted T cells, or PBMCs.

Per germline, CDR1 LGHNA and CDR2 YSLEER. The CDR3 has 17 amino acids. V shed 4 bases and J 2 bases; nucleotides not matched to a gene: 8. Original processing methods: How many nucleated cells were present was estimated from reference gene primer amplification. Only in-frame clones appear in the TCRdb table, and some are missing; sequencing was by immunoSEQ multiplex PCR. V and J calls and clone size are those listed in that table; D and trimming were worked out from the DNA. The table includes a few hundred thousand clones, about 90% detected once. Sequencing used peripheral blood. The chain employs TRBV4-3 and TRBJ2-1; 10 bases are shared with TRBD2. This sequence was found in a woman aged 45-59 years with COVID-19, enrolled during active disease. CDR3 nucleotide sequence: TGCGCCAGCAGCCCGGACCGAACTAGCGGGGCCTACAATGAGCAGTTCTTC. Its protein is CASSPDRTSGAYNEQFF.